The 17 T cell receptor beta chains below all came from one sample that was sequenced in a study of cytomegalovirus exposure and HLA in healthy donors. The PCR contained 60 Vbeta and 13 Jbeta primers. The repertoire was sequenced with immunoSEQ multiplex PCR; TCRdb's copy has only in-frame clones and lacks some. The listing contains about 110,000 clones. Sequenced: PBMCs. Every receptor here comes from a man aged 45-60 years in good health and CMV-seronegative.

In DNA form, the CDR3 reads TGTGCCAGTAGTCCCGGGGACAGATTTAGCAATCAGCCCCAGCATTTT. Translation gives CASSPGDRFSNQPQHF. The genes are TRBV19 and TRBJ1-5; 7 bases align to TRBD1. The CDR3 runs to 16 residues. V gave up 5 bases and J gave up 0 bases; unmatched junction bases: 7. Germline V lookup: CDR1 LNHDA, CDR2 SQIVND (reference sequence).

This chain links TRBV6-5 with TRBJ2-7, with D unclear. The CDR3 is made up of 13 amino acids. The germline V gene encodes CDR1 MNHEY and CDR2 SVGAGI. The ends were cut back, 2 bases at V and 4 bases at J, with 9 bases in the middle. CDR3 amino acids: CASSYTAVYEQYF. The CDR3 nucleotides read TGTGCCAGCAGTTACACCGCGGTATACGAGCAGTACTTC.

CDR3 in DNA: TGTGCCAGCAACCTACGGGGGGTTCGGGAAAAACTGTTTTTT. Its protein is CASNLRGVREKLFF. V and J are TRBV11-2 and TRBJ1-4, with a possible D match to TRBD1 (5 bases). Germline CDR1 and CDR2: SGHAT and FQNNGV. V lost 7 bases and J 8 bases, leaving 17 bases between the germline ends. The CDR3 has 14 residues.

This chain uses TRBV2 with TRBJ1-5; D remains unclear. Germline V gene lookup returns CDR1 SNHLY and CDR2 FYNNEI. The CDR3 runs 13 residues. Deletions cut 2 bases from V and 9 bases from J, with 11 bases between. The chain's CDR3 is CASSELASGPQHF. Here the CDR3 DNA reads TGTGCCAGCAGTGAATTGGCCTCTGGGCCCCAGCATTTT.

This chain joins TRBV5-6 and TRBJ2-7, with 9 bases lining up with TRBD1. The CDR3 contains 15 residues. Trimming removed 2 bases from V and 3 bases from J; junction bases left unmatched: 6. Per the germline V gene, CDR1 is SGHDT and CDR2 is YYEEEE. The CDR3 DNA is TGTGCCAGCAGCTTATCACAGGGGGCTGTCTACGAGCAGTACTTC. It specifies CASSLSQGAVYEQYF.

The chain couples TRBV29-1 to TRBJ1-1; perhaps TRBD1 as D (5 bases). Germline-derived CDR1 and CDR2 are SQVTM and ANQGSEA. This CDR3 spans 12 amino acids. V lost 4 bases and J lost 3, with 9 bases in between. CDR3 bases: TGCAGCGTTGGTGAAGGGGACACTGAAGCTTTCTTT. Protein product: CSVGEGDTEAFF. The full variable domain, in which reference TRBV29-1 and TRBJ1-1 provide the parts outside the CDR3, is SAVISQKPSRDICQRGTSLTIQCQVDSQVTMMFWYRQQPGQSLTLIATANQGSEATYESGFVIDKFPISRPNLTFSTLTVSNMSPEDSSIYLCSVGEGDTEAFFGQGTRLTVV.

CDR3: CASSDLARGDTQYF. The CDR3 nucleotides are TGTGCCAGCAGTGATTTGGCCAGAGGGGATACGCAGTATTTT. This chain joins TRBV2 and TRBJ2-3; D possibly corresponds to TRBD2 (5 bases). Trimming cost V 3 bases and J 6 bases, with 13 bases left between them. Germline-derived CDR1 and CDR2 are SNHLY and FYNNEI. This CDR3 has 14 amino acids.

This chain links TRBV5-1 with TRBJ1-2; 9 nucleotides match TRBD1. Germline CDR1 and CDR2: SGHRS and YFSETQ. The CDR3 length is 16 residues. Trimming cost V 3 bases and J 8 bases; bases outside gene matches: 14. The CDR3 coding sequence is TGCGCCAGCAGCTCTCTCCCCGGGACAGGGAGCTCCGGCTACACCTTC. Protein product: CASSSLPGTGSSGYTF.

J is TRBJ2-1 and V is TRBV10-3; TRBD2 aligns across 12 bases. With V trimmed by 4 bases and J by 5 bases, 6 bases remained unmatched. The CDR3 contains 16 residues. Germline loops: CDR1 ENHRY, CDR2 SYGVKD. The CDR3 sequence is CAISGVTSGRDNEQFF. In DNA form, the CDR3 reads TGTGCCATCAGTGGGGTGACTAGCGGGAGAGACAATGAGCAGTTCTTC.

The chain employs TRBV25-1 and TRBJ2-7; TRBD1 might be the D (5 bases). This CDR3 has 13 amino acids. Germline values: CDR1 MGHDK, CDR2 SYGVNS. Deletions cut 5 bases from V and 2 bases from J, with 10 bases between. For the CDR3, the DNA is TGTGCCAGCAGTCCCTTCAGGGCCTACGAGCAGTACTTC. This gives the protein CASSPFRAYEQYF.

This rearrangement joins TRBV5-6 to TRBJ2-7; D might be TRBD2 (5 bases). This CDR3 is 14 amino acids long. Germline CDR1 is SGHDT and CDR2 is YYEEEE. The V end was cut by 2 bases, the J end by 4 bases, with 13 bases between. Written as DNA, the CDR3 is TGTGCCAGCAGCTTATATGGGAGCAGATACGAGCAGTACTTC. It is translated as CASSLYGSRYEQYF.

V gene TRBV6-5 combines with J gene TRBJ1-1, with D unresolved. V was cut by 2 bases and J by 3 bases, with 16 bases left in between. The CDR3 totals 16 residues. Germline V gene sequence: CDR1 MNHEY, CDR2 SVGAGI. This CDR3 is CASSYLTGGGHTEAFF. CDR3 in DNA: TGTGCCAGCAGTTACCTGACGGGTGGAGGGCACACTGAAGCTTTCTTT.

This sequence joins TRBV5-4 and TRBJ1-1; TRBD1 matches 9 bases. This CDR3 contains 17 residues. Germline loops: CDR1 SGHNT, CDR2 YYREEE (reference sequence). The junction had 10 bases not matched to a gene; V was cut back by 4 bases and J by 0 bases. In DNA form, the CDR3 reads TGTGCCAGCAGCCGTGACCGGGACAGGGTAATGAACACTGAAGCTTTCTTT. The encoded protein is CASSRDRDRVMNTEAFF.

V is TRBV7-2 and J is TRBJ1-1; D unclear. Trimming took off 5 bases at V and 3 bases at J, with 13 bases between the two ends. CDR3 length equals 14 residues. Germline CDR1 and CDR2: SGHTA and FQGNSA. CDR3 region: CASSIDYRDTEAFF. The DNA for the CDR3 is TGTGCCAGCAGCATCGATTATCGGGACACTGAAGCTTTCTTT.

The chain uses TRBV9 and TRBJ2-1; D is unclear. Deletions cut 5 bases from V and 9 bases from J, with 9 bases between. The CDR3 is made up of 11 amino acids. In germline, CDR1 is SGDLS, CDR2 YYNGEE. CDR3 amino acids: CASRLRAEQFF. DNA for the CDR3: TGTGCCAGCAGATTACGAGCTGAGCAGTTCTTC.

J is TRBJ2-7 and V is TRBV27; 8 bases are shared with TRBD2. CDR1 is MNHEY, CDR2 SMNVEV, per germline (reference sequence). The length of the CDR3 is 14 residues. J lost 0 bases, V lost 6 bases, and 4 bases had no gene match. CDR3: CASSLSGTSYEQYF. The CDR3 nucleotides read TGTGCCAGCAGCCTTAGCGGGACCTCCTACGAGCAGTACTTC.

This chain uses TRBV4-2 with TRBJ2-7; 10 positions agree with TRBD1. This CDR3 is built from 17 residues. Trimming removed 0 bases from V and 2 bases from J; junction bases left unmatched: 7. CDR1 and CDR2 (germline): LGHNA, YNFKEQ. The CDR3, as DNA: TGTGCCAGCAGCCAAGATCCGGGACAGGGGTTTCCCTACGAGCAGTACTTC. Translated: CASSQDPGQGFPYEQYF.